The subject of this entry is one T cell receptor beta chain. Its antigen is currently unknown. Per the germline V gene, CDR1 is SEHNR and CDR2 is FQNEAQ (reference sequence). The ends were cut back, 5 bases at V and 1 base at J, with 14 bases in the middle. The CDR3 is 15 amino acids. This specimen belongs to a study of OX40 agonist ivuxolimab in advanced cancers. Overall study findings and caveats: Within 6 weeks, CD4+ and CD8+ blood T cells expanded clonally at 0.1 to 3.0 mg/kg.

Sequenced by immunoSEQ multiplex PCR; TCRdb stores in-frame clones only, minus some. The table shows approximately 64,000 clones, with more than 80% occurring only once. Source: CD4+ or CD8+ T cells sorted from blood, taken in a trial of the OX40 agonist ivuxolimab. This sequence originates from an adult with an advanced solid tumor such as melanoma, head and neck, liver or kidney cancer. This chain joins TRBV7-9 and TRBJ2-5, with D possibly matching TRBD2 (6 bases). This chain's CDR3 is CASSPMGGSQETQYF. The CDR3 coding sequence is TGTGCCAGCAGCCCAATGGGGGGAAGCCAAGAGACCCAGTACTTC.